One sample yielded the 25 T cell receptor beta chains listed below, sequenced in a study of tumor-infiltrating lymphocytes in primary liver carcinoma. A constant-region primer primed TCR beta cDNA synthesis from 450 to 550 ng of total RNA. For TCR beta, libraries were produced by three nested multiplex PCR rounds using slightly modified ARM-PCR. Researchers ran the first two PCR rounds for approximately 10 cycles each with TRBV1-TRBV30 forward primers and a C-beta reverse primer. Via MiXCR, TCRdb re-called the multiplex PCR reads, giving one row per CDR3 protein. Among approximately 99,000 distinct CDR3 sequences listed, around three quarters were seen once. From unsorted bulk tissue weighing roughly 17-32 mg, DNA and RNA were co-extracted. Sequences were obtained from liver tumor tissue from sampling region 5. Subset defined: tumor region T5, tumor centre. These TCRs come from a woman between 55 and 75 years old with primary liver carcinoma and hepatitis B virus infection.

This clonotype was recorded many times. The CDR3 DNA reads as TGTGCCAGCAGCCGACTAGCGGGTTCCTACGAGCAGTACTTC. Amino acid sequence: CASSRLAGSYEQYF. The chain combines TRBV12-3 or TRBV12-4 with TRBJ2-7, with 10 bases lining up with TRBD2. The CDR3 is made up of 14 amino acids. V lost 6 bases to trimming and J lost 1 base; unmatched junction nucleotides: 3.

This clonotype has only a few counts. V and J are TRBV7-9 and TRBJ2-7; 8 nucleotides line up with TRBD1. After removal of 5 bases from V and 0 bases from J, the junction contained 6 bases not matched to a gene. CDR1 and CDR2 (germline): SEHNR, FQNEAQ (reference sequence). CDR3 length equals 15 residues. The DNA of the CDR3 is TGTGCCAGCAGCATCGGACAGGGCCCCTCCTACGAGCAGTACTTC. Translated, it gives CASSIGQGPSYEQYF.

The CDR3, as DNA: TGTGCCAACAGTCGAACCTACATAACAGGGACAGCCAAAAACATTCAGTACTTC. Translating it yields CANSRTYITGTAKNIQYF. The chain joins TRBV4-2 to TRBJ2-4, with D tentatively TRBD1 (6 bases). The V end was cut by 10 bases, the J end by 0 bases, with 25 bases between. Germline lookup yields CDR1 LGHNA and CDR2 YNFKEQ. CDR3 size: 18 residues.

This clonotype was observed a handful of times. This likely comes from a read error, as the CDR3 has no conserved phenylalanine or tryptophan at its end. The gene calls are TRBV29-1 and TRBJ1-2; 12 nucleotides line up with TRBD1. The V and J ends lost 7 bases and 7 bases, in that order; junction bases with no gene match: 7. The CDR3 consists of 13 residues. Germline CDR1 and CDR2: SQVTM and ANQGSEA. CDR3 amino acids: CSGGDRGPAGYTL. The CDR3 region has the DNA TGCAGCGGTGGGGACAGGGGGCCTGCTGGCTACACCCTC.

Details on this clonotype: A much bigger clone sits one base away, suggesting this may be a read error. V gene TRBV30 combines with J gene TRBJ1-2; D not certain. V dropped 7 bases and J dropped 3 bases, with 21 bases sitting between them. This CDR3 has 15 amino acids. CDR1 GTSNPN and CDR2 SVGIG come from the germline V gene (reference sequence). DNA of the CDR3: TGTGCCTTGAGATTGGTTGCGGGATCCGACTATGGCTACACCTTC. Its translation: CALRLVAGSDYGYTF.

Regarding this clonotype: A junction boundary mismatches the germline segment, possibly from a read error. The J gene is TRBJ2-7, the V gene TRBV28; the D gene is possibly TRBD1 (6 bases). Germline lookup yields CDR1 MDHEN and CDR2 SYDVKM. This CDR3 spans 15 amino acids. The CDR3 loop is CVSSLWDNPTYGQYF. The DNA for the CDR3 is TGTGTCAGCAGTTTATGGGACAACCCGACCTACGGGCAGTACTTC.

The V and J genes are TRBV12-3 or TRBV12-4 and TRBJ2-5; TRBD2 aligns across 9 bases. The J segment lost 11 bases and the V segment lost 6 bases, leaving 22 bases of the junction unmatched. The CDR3 length is 17 residues. CDR3 protein: CASRRLAGGPRLEDQYF. In DNA form, the CDR3 reads TGTGCCAGCAGAAGACTGGCGGGAGGGCCAAGACTAGAAGATCAGTACTTC.

Details on this clonotype: A much larger clone differs from this one at a single base, so this may be a read error. V usage is TRBV5-5 and J usage is TRBJ1-1; weak D call: TRBD1 (6 bases). The germline gives CDR1 SGHKS, CDR2 YYEKEE (reference sequence). The CDR3 is 14 amino acids. CDR3 nucleotide sequence: TGTCCCAGCAGCCGCGTGGGAGGGGGCACTGAAGCTTTCTTT. Amino acid sequence: CPSSRVGGGTEAFF.

About this clonotype itself: The conserved phenylalanine or tryptophan is not found at the CDR3 terminus, so this likely reflects a read error. This sequence joins TRBV12-5 and TRBJ1-5; TRBD1 agrees at 8 bases. The CDR3 extends over 14 amino acids. In germline, CDR1 is LGHNT, CDR2 FRNRAP. V was clipped by 5 bases and J by 5 bases; unmatched bases: 5. The CDR3 reads CASGAGQVDQPQHV. The CDR3 region has the DNA TGTGCTAGTGGTGCGGGACAGGTAGATCAGCCCCAGCATGTT.

V gene TRBV6-5 combines with J gene TRBJ2-7; D call uncertain. The CDR3 totals 15 residues. Trimming cost V 4 bases and J 3 bases, with 16 bases left between them. CDR1 MNHEY and CDR2 SVGAGI come from the germline V gene. The CDR3 sequence is CASSSLIGRYYEQYF. CDR3 nucleotide sequence: TGTGCCAGCAGTTCTCTGATAGGGCGTTACTACGAGCAGTACTTC.

Regarding this clonotype: Germline is not matched at one junction end, which may reflect a read error. This chain uses TRBV11-2 with TRBJ2-3; 7 positions agree with TRBD1. Germline CDR1 and CDR2: SGHAT and FQNNGV. The CDR3 consists of 14 residues. The CDR3 protein is CASSLDREIDRQYF. DNA of the CDR3: TGCGCCAGTAGCTTAGACAGGGAGATCGATAGGCAGTATTTT.

This clonotype was counted many times. The chain is built from TRBV6-5 and TRBJ1-6, with a weak D call TRBD1 (5 bases). CDR1 is MNHEY and CDR2 is SVGAGI in the germline V gene. This CDR3 contains 15 residues. Trimming took off 0 bases at V and 8 bases at J, with 11 bases between the two ends. CDR3 region: CASSYSWGFDSPLHF. DNA for the CDR3: TGTGCCAGCAGTTACTCTTGGGGGTTCGATTCACCCCTCCACTTT.

Concerning this clonotype itself: Its ends do not fully match the called genes, so a read error is possible. The chain has TRBV12-3 or TRBV12-4 and TRBJ1-1; D gene uncertain. The CDR3 consists of 12 residues. CDR3 protein: CTSSDPNTEAFF. CDR3 DNA: TGTACCAGCAGCGATCCTAACACTGAAGCTTTCTTT.

Worth noting for this clonotype: The CDR3 does not end in the conserved phenylalanine or tryptophan, so this is likely a read error. The chain has TRBV6-5 and TRBJ2-7; 14 nucleotides align to TRBD2. There are 15 residues in the CDR3. The J segment lost 3 bases and the V segment lost 7 bases, leaving 5 bases of the junction unmatched. CDR1 MNHEY and CDR2 SVGAGI come from the germline V gene. CDR3 residues: CASKGLAGDIYEQYL. Here the CDR3 DNA reads TGTGCCAGCAAGGGACTAGCGGGAGACATCTACGAGCAGTACCTT.

Points on this clonotype: The junction does not match germline at one end; this may be a read error. The chain couples TRBV5-4 to TRBJ1-2, with 7 bases lining up with TRBD1. The CDR3 runs 14 residues. Germline V gene data show CDR1 as SGHNT and CDR2 as YYREEE (reference sequence). The CDR3: CANSLGQRSYDYTF. CDR3 nucleotides: TGTGCCAACAGCTTGGGACAGCGATCCTATGACTACACCTTC.

Points on this clonotype: The junction departs from germline at one end; a sequencing error may be responsible. J is TRBJ2-3 and V is TRBV11-2; 7 bases line up with TRBD1. The CDR3 is 16 amino acids. The germline gives CDR1 SGHAT, CDR2 FQNNGV. CDR3 residues: CAGSLAGQAVTDTQYF. CDR3 sequence (DNA): TGTGCCGGCAGTTTAGCCGGACAGGCGGTCACAGATACGCAGTATTTT.

As concerns this clonotype: This is likely a read error, given that the CDR3 carries no conserved phenylalanine or tryptophan at its end. The V gene is TRBV29-1, the J gene TRBJ1-2; D not resolved. The CDR3 extends over 11 amino acids. Trimming removed 7 bases from V and 4 bases from J, with 10 bases in between. Germline V lookup: CDR1 SQVTM, CDR2 ANQGSEA. The CDR3 here is CSGAHRYGYTP. Here the CDR3 DNA reads TGCAGCGGTGCGCACCGCTATGGCTACACCCCC.

About this clonotype: One end of the junction does not line up with germline, which may come from a read error. The chain employs TRBV28 and TRBJ2-2, with D possibly being TRBD2 (5 bases). CDR3 length: 13 residues. Germline V gene data show CDR1 as MDHEN and CDR2 as SYDVKM. CDR3 sequence (DNA): TGTGCCAGCAGTAAAATTAACACCGGGGAGCTGTCTTTT. Protein sequence: CASSKINTGELSF.

On this clonotype: This may be a read error: a much more frequent sequence differs by one nucleotide. This chain links TRBV5-1 with TRBJ2-7; 9 positions match TRBD2. CDR3 length: 14 residues. Unmatched junction bases numbered 6, after V lost 6 bases and J lost 2 bases. Germline V gene data show CDR1 as SGHRS and CDR2 as YFSETQ. The CDR3 here is CASTDLAGPYEQYF. The CDR3, as DNA: TGCGCCAGCACGGATCTAGCGGGACCCTACGAGCAGTACTTC.

Concerning this clonotype itself: A read error may be the cause here, since a much bigger clone is one base away. This chain links TRBV28 with TRBJ1-5; D remains ambiguous. The CDR3 runs to 14 residues. Germline V lookup: CDR1 MDHEN, CDR2 SYDVKM. The CDR3, as DNA: TGTGCCAGCAGTCGCACGGTCGGCAATCAGTCCCAGCATTTT. Protein: CASSRTVGNQSQHF.

This clonotype was recorded many times. V gene TRBV12-3 or TRBV12-4 combines with J gene TRBJ2-4, with 8 nucleotides matching TRBD2. The CDR3 has 15 residues. The junction had 4 bases not matched to a gene; V was cut back by 4 bases and J by 2 bases. CDR3 sequence reads: CASSSQRETKNIQYF. The CDR3 DNA follows: TGTGCCAGCAGTTCCCAGCGGGAGACCAAAAACATTCAGTACTTC.

Regarding this clonotype: A clone one base away is much larger, so this may be a read error. The V gene is TRBV5-1, the J gene TRBJ2-1, with 8 bases lining up with TRBD2. Germline trimming cut 0 bases from V and 4 bases from J; bases unmatched to any gene: 12. The CDR3 sequence is 18 residues long. Germline CDR1 is SGHRS and CDR2 is YFSETQ. DNA of the CDR3: TGCGCCAGCAGCTTGGTGACTAGCGAGAGGGGGAGTTACAATGAGCAGTTCTTC. Translated: CASSLVTSERGSYNEQFF.

The chain is built from TRBV29-1 and TRBJ1-6; D might be TRBD1 (5 bases). The CDR3 contains 13 residues. V shed 1 base and J shed 12 bases, with 13 bases lying between them. Germline V gene lookup returns CDR1 SQVTM and CDR2 ANQGSEA. CDR3 sequence reads: CSVEVDSRLPLHF. The CDR3 DNA reads TGCAGCGTTGAAGTCGACAGCAGATTACCCCTCCACTTT.

Details on this clonotype: At one end the junction does not follow the germline gene, possibly because of a read error. The rearrangement uses TRBV11-3 and TRBJ2-2; no clear D. The germline V gene has CDR1 SGHNT and CDR2 YENEEA. The length of the CDR3 is 13 residues. CDR3 amino acids: CVSSLDFTGELFF. CDR3 nucleotides: TGTGTCAGCAGCTTAGACTTCACCGGGGAGCTGTTTTTT. The full variable domain, in which reference TRBV11-3 and TRBJ2-2 provide the parts outside the CDR3, is EAGVVQSPRYKIIEKKQPVAFWCNPISGHNTLYWYLQNLGQGPELLIRYENEEAVDDSQLPKDRFSAERLKGVDSTLKIQPAELGDSAVYLCVSSLDFTGELFFGEGSRLTVL.

With respect to this clonotype: The germline gene is not matched at one end of the junction; a read error may be the cause. The CDR3: CASSKGLAGGDEHFF. The CDR3 DNA is TGTGCCAGCAGTAAGGGACTAGCGGGAGGAGATGAGCACTTCTTC. The rearrangement links TRBV6-6 to TRBJ2-1; 15 bases agree with TRBD2. Germline V gene data show CDR1 as MNHNY and CDR2 as SVGAGI (reference sequence). The CDR3 covers 15 residues.